Listed below are T cell receptor beta chains from one sample, sequenced in a study of shared clonotypes between healthy human individuals. Only in-frame clones appear in the TCRdb table, and some are missing; sequencing was by immunoSEQ multiplex PCR. The sample lists about 1.1 million clones, around 78% occurring once. Input material: memory CD4+ T cells from PBMCs. These receptors were obtained from a man between 18 and 35 years old in good health. Some clones in this sample may be carry-over from other donors' samples. Each CDR3 is given with its conserved first and last residue. Each record gives: V gene, D gene, clone size, J gene, CDR3 protein, CDR3 DNA. D genes are given only for firm matches. Clone size appears in some rows only: once, few, many, or a class for an expanded clone.

V: TRBV27
D: TRBD1
size: .
J: TRBJ1-6
CDR3: CASSRQGLNSPLHF
DNA: TGTGCCAGCAGCCGACAGGGACTTAATTCACCCCTCCACTTT

V: TRBV7-2
D: .
size: .
J: TRBJ2-1
CDR3: CASSPELIQYNEQFF
DNA: TGTGCCAGCAGCCCTGAGTTAATCCAATACAATGAGCAGTTCTTC

V: TRBV28
D: TRBD1
size: once
J: TRBJ1-2
CDR3: CASSSPDRGSYTF
DNA: TGTGCCAGCAGTTCCCCGGACAGGGGGAGCTACACCTTC

V: TRBV11-2
D: .
size: .
J: TRBJ1-2
CDR3: CASSPFLADYGYTF
DNA: TGTGCCAGCAGCCCTTTCCTGGCGGACTATGGCTACACCTTC

V: TRBV7-2
D: .
size: .
J: TRBJ2-7
CDR3: CASSLDSRESSYEQYF
DNA: TGTGCCAGCAGCTTAGATTCGAGGGAGAGCTCCTACGAGCAGTACTTC

V: TRBV30
D: .
size: .
J: TRBJ2-7
CDR3: CAWSWDSQQYF
DNA: TGTGCCTGGAGTTGGGACTCCCAGCAGTACTTC

V: TRBV19
D: .
size: .
J: TRBJ1-2
CDR3: CASRNRASFGYTF
DNA: TGTGCCAGTAGGAACAGGGCCTCCTTTGGCTACACCTTC

V: TRBV30
D: .
size: .
J: TRBJ2-1
CDR3: CAWSLGFQGDEQFF
DNA: TGTGCCTGGAGTCTCGGGTTTCAGGGTGATGAGCAGTTCTTC

V: TRBV4-1
D: .
size: .
J: TRBJ1-5
CDR3: CASSQVFVPVLDSNQPQHF
DNA: TGCGCCAGCAGCCAAGTTTTCGTCCCGGTTCTCGATAGCAATCAGCCCCAGCATTTT

V: TRBV6-1
D: TRBD1
size: few
J: TRBJ1-4
CDR3: CASSGGPRGEKLFF
DNA: TGTGCCAGCTCAGGGGGCCCTCGGGGTGAAAAACTGTTTTTT

V: TRBV7-3
D: .
size: .
J: TRBJ2-1
CDR3: CASSLGTPPVDEQFF
DNA: TGTGCCAGCAGCCTCGGGACCCCTCCGGTGGATGAGCAGTTCTTC

V: TRBV2
D: TRBD1
size: .
J: TRBJ1-2
CDR3: CASSSQGAGNGYTF
DNA: TGTGCCAGCAGTTCCCAGGGGGCCGGAAATGGCTACACCTTC

V: TRBV21-1
D: .
size: few
J: TRBJ1-1
CDR3: CASSKGDSLGTEAFF
DNA: TGTGCCAGCAGCAAAGGCGATTCCCTGGGGACTGAAGCTTTCTTT

V: TRBV5-1
D: TRBD2
size: few
J: TRBJ2-1
CDR3: CASSLTLAGGPNEQFF
DNA: TGCGCCAGCAGCCTGACCCTAGCGGGAGGGCCTAATGAGCAGTTCTTC

V: TRBV29-1
D: .
size: once
J: TRBJ1-1
CDR3: CSAVMRLGTEAFF
DNA: TGCAGCGCTGTCATGCGTCTAGGCACTGAAGCTTTCTTT

V: TRBV14
D: .
size: .
J: TRBJ1-3
CDR3: CASSRQLGNTIYF
DNA: TGTGCCAGCAGCCGACAACTTGGAAACACCATATATTTT

V: TRBV28
D: .
size: .
J: TRBJ1-1
CDR3: CASSNGPITEAFF
DNA: TGTGCCAGCAGCAACGGCCCAATTACTGAAGCTTTCTTT